One and the same sample provided the 20 T cell receptor beta chains below, sequenced in a study of T cell responses to AZD1222 COVID-19 vaccine (dated by TCRdb to about 2021). This sample's time point label indicates: baseline before first vaccination. To prepare the library, the immunoSEQ multiplex PCR assay was applied. What TCRdb holds here is the immuneACCESS table cut down to in-frame rearrangements. Part of the clones is not present; checked against another copy, under half of the missing clones reflect an unresolved V gene, and the others are unexplained. In all, the sample holds some 97,000 clones, and 88% of those were seen once. The top ten hold roughly 2% of the sample. This specimen consisted of peripheral blood, obtained on day 0 of AZD1222 vaccination. The receptors were sampled from an adult in good health.

This clone showed up just a few times. The rearrangement links TRBV6-1 to TRBJ1-1; D is perhaps TRBD1 (5 bases). The CDR3 is 14 residues long. The V gene's germline CDR1 is MNHNS and CDR2 SASEGT. V lost 0 bases and J 1 base, leaving 6 bases between the germline ends. The CDR3 sequence is CASSEAGENTEAFF. The CDR3 region has the DNA TGTGCCAGCAGTGAAGCAGGGGAGAACACTGAAGCTTTCTTT.

CDR3 nucleotide sequence: TGTGCCAGCAGCTTGGCCTGGTTAGGCGGACCCTATGGCTACACCTTC. Amino acid sequence: CASSLAWLGGPYGYTF. J is TRBJ1-2 and V is TRBV5-4; D call uncertain. CDR3 length: 16 amino acids. Germline loops: CDR1 SGHNT, CDR2 YYREEE (reference sequence). Trimming pared 0 bases from V and 4 bases from J, leaving 16 bases between. The variable domain in full, completed from reference TRBV5-4 and TRBJ1-2, reads ETGVTQSPTHLIKTRGQQVTLRCSSQSGHNTVSWYQQALGQGPQFIFQYYREEENGRGNFPPRFSGLQFPNYSSELNVNALELDDSALYLCASSLAWLGGPYGYTFGSGTRLTVV.

The chain links TRBV30 to TRBJ1-1; D remains ambiguous. The V and J ends lost 2 bases and 10 bases respectively, with 11 bases between them. Germline CDR1 and CDR2: GTSNPN and SVGIG (reference sequence). CDR3 size: 11 residues. CDR3 DNA sequence: TGTGCCTGGAGTTCCCGACTCGGAGCTTTCTTT. Protein product: CAWSSRLGAFF.

V usage is TRBV10-1 and J usage is TRBJ1-2; D unclear. Trimming removed 3 bases from V and 4 bases from J, with 9 bases in between. This CDR3 has 13 residues. Germline V lookup: CDR1 WNHNN, CDR2 SYGVQD (reference sequence). The CDR3 region has the DNA TGCGCCAGCAGTGAAAACAGAATCTATGGCTACACCTTC. Translation: CASSENRIYGYTF.

The rearrangement uses TRBV6-5 and TRBJ2-3, with a possible D match to TRBD2 (5 bases). V was shortened by 4 bases and J by 6 bases, with 14 bases between the two germline ends. Germline V gives CDR1 MNHEY, CDR2 SVGAGI. The CDR3 consists of 14 residues. The CDR3 DNA reads TGTGCCAGCAGTTCAATGAGGGTTGTGGATACGCAGTATTTT. Amino acids: CASSSMRVVDTQYF.

This clone was recorded only once. V is TRBV5-1 and J is TRBJ2-1; D possibly corresponds to TRBD2 (6 bases). V was shortened by 6 bases and J by 7 bases, with 17 bases between the two germline ends. Germline assignment: CDR1 SGHRS and CDR2 YFSETQ. This CDR3 region has 14 residues. The CDR3 region is CASNGGPAGNEQFF. CDR3 bases: TGCGCCAGCAACGGCGGCCCGGCGGGAAATGAGCAGTTCTTC.

V usage is TRBV11-2 and J usage is TRBJ1-1, with 8 bases aligning to TRBD1. The junction had 10 bases not matched to a gene; V was cut back by 5 bases and J by 5 bases. The CDR3 loop spans 15 amino acids. Germline V gives CDR1 SGHAT, CDR2 FQNNGV. DNA of the CDR3: TGTGCCAGCAGCGTTGACAGGGGTAGGAGGACTGAAGCTTTCTTT. Its translation: CASSVDRGRRTEAFF.

The genes are TRBV15 and TRBJ2-3; D is possibly TRBD1 (6 bases). Germline V gives CDR1 LNHNV, CDR2 YYDKDF (reference sequence). V was clipped by 1 base and J by 7 bases, with 18 bases between them. The CDR3 totals 16 residues. CDR3 region: CATSRAADSRSHTQYF. The DNA for the CDR3 is TGTGCCACCAGCAGAGCAGCGGACAGCCGTTCGCATACGCAGTATTTT.

The chain is built from TRBV7-3 and TRBJ2-6, with TRBD1 matching over 8 bases. V lost 1 base and J lost 2; bases outside the gene matches: 13. Germline loops: CDR1 SGHTA, CDR2 FQGTGA. There are 20 residues in the CDR3. The CDR3 reads CASSLIGGTGVAPGANVLTF. DNA for the CDR3: TGTGCCAGCAGCTTAATAGGGGGGACAGGAGTCGCCCCTGGGGCCAACGTCCTGACTTTC.

The CDR3 coding sequence is TGTGCCAGCAGTTCCGGACAGTCTGGGGCCAACGTCCTGACTTTC. Residues: CASSSGQSGANVLTF. V gene TRBV28 combines with J gene TRBJ2-6; possible D gene TRBD1, 6 bases. The ends were cut back, 4 bases at V and 1 base at J, with 8 bases in the middle. From germline, CDR1 is MDHEN and CDR2 SYDVKM. The CDR3 totals 15 residues.

The chain links TRBV5-1 to TRBJ2-1; TRBD2 matches at 8 bases. The CDR3 loop spans 16 amino acids. Germline V lookup: CDR1 SGHRS, CDR2 YFSETQ. The ends lost 4 bases at V and 4 bases at J; junction bases unmatched: 10. The CDR3 DNA is TGCGCCAGCAGCCTAGAGGGTAGCGGGATTTACAATGAGCAGTTCTTC. Encoded protein: CASSLEGSGIYNEQFF.

The CDR3 loop is CAWSVQGAGNQPQHF. CDR3 nucleotide sequence: TGTGCCTGGAGTGTACAGGGGGCAGGCAATCAGCCCCAGCATTTT. The V gene is TRBV30, the J gene TRBJ1-5; 9 bases map to TRBD1. Germline V gene sequence: CDR1 GTSNPN, CDR2 SVGIG (reference sequence). The CDR3 extends over 15 amino acids. Trimming cost V 0 bases and J 2 bases; bases outside gene matches: 2.

This chain connects TRBV27 to TRBJ2-7, with 12 bases that match TRBD2. CDR3 length: 15 amino acids. The V gene end was trimmed by 2 bases and the J gene end by 6 bases; junction bases not matched to a gene: 5. CDR1 and CDR2 from the germline V gene are MNHEY and SMNVEV (reference sequence). CDR3 sequence: CASSLLAGGLGEQYF. The CDR3 DNA reads TGTGCCAGCAGTTTACTAGCGGGAGGGTTAGGCGAGCAGTACTTC.

This chain joins TRBV9 and TRBJ2-2, with 7 nucleotides matching TRBD1. The CDR3 is 15 amino acids. Germline V gives CDR1 SGDLS, CDR2 YYNGEE. J lost 3 bases, V lost 3 bases, and 5 bases had no gene match. CDR3 in amino acids: CASSGTDRHTGELFF. For the CDR3, the DNA is TGTGCCAGCAGCGGGACGGACAGGCACACCGGGGAGCTGTTTTTT.

The genes are TRBV5-4 and TRBJ1-1; no firm D call. CDR1 and CDR2 (germline): SGHNT, YYREEE (reference sequence). The CDR3 extends over 14 amino acids. Trimming cost V 2 bases and J 7 bases, with 15 bases left between them. The CDR3 DNA reads as TGTGCCAGCAGCTTCTTGTCGAGCCCCCATGAAGCTTTCTTT. Protein: CASSFLSSPHEAFF.

This rearrangement joins TRBV30 to TRBJ2-1; 9 positions match TRBD2. V lost 0 bases, J lost 1 base, and 7 bases stayed unmatched. The CDR3 has 17 amino acids. The germline V gene encodes CDR1 GTSNPN and CDR2 SVGIG (reference sequence). The CDR3 loop is CAWSVYGSGSSYNEQFF. The CDR3 bases are TGTGCCTGGAGTGTTTACGGTAGCGGGAGTTCCTACAATGAGCAGTTCTTC. Drawing the rest from reference TRBV30 and TRBJ2-1, the complete variable domain is SQTIHQWPATLVQPVGSPLSLECTVEGTSNPNLYWYRQAAGRGLQLLFYSVGIGQISSEVPQNLSASRPQDRQFILSSKKLLLSDSGFYLCAWSVYGSGSSYNEQFFGPGTRLTVL.

The V and J genes are TRBV5-4 and TRBJ2-5, with 9 bases identical to TRBD1. From germline, CDR1 is SGHNT and CDR2 YYREEE (reference sequence). J was trimmed by 4 bases and V by 0 bases; bases with no gene match: 1. CDR3 length equals 14 residues. CDR3 protein: CASSLDRGRETQYF. The DNA of the CDR3 is TGTGCCAGCAGCTTGGACAGGGGGCGAGAGACCCAGTACTTC.

The chain combines TRBV5-4 with TRBJ2-6, with D unresolved. The V gene's germline CDR1 is SGHNT and CDR2 YYREEE (reference sequence). V was pared by 5 bases and J by 3 bases, with 18 bases between. The CDR3 sequence is 17 residues long. As DNA, the CDR3 is TGTGCCAGCAGTAAGGTCCGCTCAATGGGTGGGGCCAACGTCCTGACTTTC. Translation: CASSKVRSMGGANVLTF.

The CDR3 protein is CSVDGHPNTGELFF. The CDR3 region has the DNA TGCAGCGTTGACGGACACCCCAACACCGGGGAGCTGTTTTTT. The V call is TRBV29-1, the J call TRBJ2-2; weak D call: TRBD1 (5 bases). Germline V lookup: CDR1 SQVTM, CDR2 ANQGSEA. Trimming removed 3 bases at V and 2 bases at J, with 10 bases between. CDR3 length equals 14 residues.

The chain is built from TRBV27 and TRBJ1-5; D gene uncertain. The CDR3 is made up of 17 amino acids. With 4 bases removed from V and 0 bases from J, the gap between germline ends came to 16 bases. Germline-derived CDR1 and CDR2 are MNHEY and SMNVEV (reference sequence). This CDR3 reads CASSSPGRPYSNQPQHF. The CDR3 region has the DNA TGTGCCAGCAGTTCCCCCGGACGGCCCTATAGCAATCAGCCCCAGCATTTT.